The clone carrying this TCR beta chain has at least ten counts. The antigen is not known. Researchers amplified the TCR beta CDR3 regions from RNA transcripts. During a first-round RT-PCR of the TCR CDR3, the HTBI primer set was used. Using its own MiXCR run on the multiplex PCR reads, TCRdb lists one record per CDR3 protein. The sample yields around 500,000 distinct CDR3 sequences, around 16% seen once. This sample stems from a study of T cells in Graves' hyperthyroidism and ophthalmopathy. Study outcomes and limitations: Before onset, ophthalmopathy was predicted by the model a median around 6 months earlier.

Germline loops: CDR1 MNHEY, CDR2 SVGEGT. The trim removed 2 bases at V and 3 bases at J, leaving 9 bases unmatched. The CDR3 sequence is 18 residues long. The clonotype comes from a woman in her twenties or thirties with Graves' ophthalmopathy. The chain combines TRBV6-2 or TRBV6-3 with TRBJ2-5, with TRBD2 identical over 13 bases. What was sequenced was blood. The CDR3 spells CASSYDRLTSGRKETQYF. The CDR3 coding sequence is TGTGCCAGCAGTTACGACCGATTGACTAGCGGGAGGAAAGAGACCCAGTACTTC.